This T cell receptor beta chain was sequenced during a study of T cell responses to AZD1222 COVID-19 vaccine (dated by TCRdb to the early 2020s). Regarding the complete study: Because spike-specific TCR depth and breadth did not differ between the two schedules, AZD1222 recipients who got a second dose at roughly 4 weeks were pooled with those who got a second dose at roughly 12 weeks. A total of 230 or so trial participants underwent TCR sequencing, of whom around 200 received two doses of AZD1222 and some 25 received two doses of the MenACWY control vaccine. Trial participants were enrolled into age subgroups of 18-55, 56-69 and 70-plus years, which contained roughly 140, 27 and 60 TCR-sequenced participants, respectively. What the research found in general, with its limitations: Conclusions about previously exposed vaccinees were limited because only a handful of AZD1222 recipients were SARS-CoV-2 seropositive at baseline. The vaccine-associated CD4 TCRs covered the entire spike protein, and the dominant responses fell in regions 160-218 and 743-854. Most participants were white British and females outnumbered males, and the authors suggested that clonal diversity may have been underestimated. Because no day 14 peak-response samples were available, the repertoires could be characterized only after the peak T cell response. Nearly half of unique spike-specific TCRs reportedly recognized epitopes outside regions mutated in the B.1.351 and B.1.1.7 variants. After two AZD1222 doses, spike-specific TCR breadth and depth were significantly higher than at day 0 and than in MenACWY recipients. The 56-69-year group was small, and its depth increase did not reach significance, likely because of low power.

Comments on this clone: Its antigen remains undetermined. No much larger clonotype is one base removed from it; base qualities were not supplied.

The CDR3 regions of human TCRbeta chains were analyzed by immunosequencing. In the paper's pipeline: TCRs in the repertoires were matched against a reference library of SARS-CoV-2-specific TCRs that had been generated with the MIRA antigen-specificity platform. Breadth was defined as the fraction of unique TCRs that were SARS-CoV-2-associated. Depth was defined as the fraction of total T cells that were SARS-CoV-2-associated. Each spike-specific TCR was assigned to its reactive spike region and to a CD4 or CD8 class using the MIRA data. Log10-transformed breadth and depth values were compared by one-way ANOVA with Sidak's multiple comparisons tests. TCRdb re-hosts the immuneACCESS table, in-frame sequences only. Its copies lack some clones; in the studies checked, an unresolved V gene accounts for under half of them, and the cause for the rest is not known. That table furnishes V, J and clone size, whereas the DNA furnished D and trimming. For this sample the table gives over 100,000 clones, of which about 91% were detected only once. In total, the top ten clones hold around 1.7% of the sample.

The CDR3 measures 11 amino acids from cysteine to phenylalanine. CDR3 DNA only is kept here, 33 bases in frame from base 1. In the germline V gene, CDR1 corresponds to MNHEY and CDR2 to SVGAGI. V is cut by 11 bases and J by 5 bases, and the space between the germline ends is 10 bases. Per the publication, the time point label means: baseline before first vaccination. Vaccinee samples were obtained from the UK trials COV001 and COV002, which included a single-blind randomized controlled phase 2/3 trial of AZD1222 (ChAdOx1 nCoV-19) in healthy adults. For TCRbeta chain sequencing, PBMC samples from trial participants were taken at day 0 and at day 28 after the second dose.

The sequence came from an adult in good health. This specimen was peripheral blood, taken on day 0 of AZD1222 vaccination. Here the chain combines TRBV6-5 and TRBJ2-1; no D gene can be assigned with confidence. The DNA reads TGTGCCGGGAAGGGCCACAATGAGCAGTTCTTC. Translated, it reads CAGKGHNEQFF.